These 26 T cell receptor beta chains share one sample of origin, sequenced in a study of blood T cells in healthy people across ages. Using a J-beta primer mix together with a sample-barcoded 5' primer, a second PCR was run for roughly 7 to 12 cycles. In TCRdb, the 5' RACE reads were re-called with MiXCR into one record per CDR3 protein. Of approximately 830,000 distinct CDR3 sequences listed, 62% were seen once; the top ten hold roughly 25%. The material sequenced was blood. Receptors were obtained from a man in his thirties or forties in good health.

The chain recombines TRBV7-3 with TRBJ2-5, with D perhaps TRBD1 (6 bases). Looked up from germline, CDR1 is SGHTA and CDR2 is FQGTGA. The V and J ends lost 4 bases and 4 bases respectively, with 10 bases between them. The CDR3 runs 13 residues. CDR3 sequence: CASSSTGGETQYF. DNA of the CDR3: TGTGCCAGCAGCTCGACAGGTGGAGAGACCCAGTACTTC.

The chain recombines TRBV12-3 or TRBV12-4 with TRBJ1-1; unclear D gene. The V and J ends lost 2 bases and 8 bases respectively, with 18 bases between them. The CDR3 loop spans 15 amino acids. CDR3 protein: CASSLLIVGGREAFF. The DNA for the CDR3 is TGTGCCAGCAGTTTATTGATCGTGGGCGGACGAGAAGCTTTCTTT.

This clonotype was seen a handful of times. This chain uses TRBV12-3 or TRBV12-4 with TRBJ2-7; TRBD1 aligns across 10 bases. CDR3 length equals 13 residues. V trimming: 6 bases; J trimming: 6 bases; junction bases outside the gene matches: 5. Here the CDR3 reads CASRTGGLSEQYF. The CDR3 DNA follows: TGTGCCAGCAGGACAGGGGGCCTCTCCGAGCAGTACTTC.

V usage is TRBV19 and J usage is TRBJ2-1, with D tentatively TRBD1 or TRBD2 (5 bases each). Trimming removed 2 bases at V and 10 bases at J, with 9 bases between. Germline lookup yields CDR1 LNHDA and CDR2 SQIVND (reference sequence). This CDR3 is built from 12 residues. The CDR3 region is CASSIYRDEQFF. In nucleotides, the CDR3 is TGTGCCAGTAGTATATACCGGGACGAGCAGTTCTTC.

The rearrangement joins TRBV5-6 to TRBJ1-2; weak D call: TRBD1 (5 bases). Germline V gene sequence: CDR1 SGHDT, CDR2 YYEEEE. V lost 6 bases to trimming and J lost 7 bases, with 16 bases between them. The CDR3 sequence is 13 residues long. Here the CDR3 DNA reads TGTGCCAGCATCTCCCGGGGCAGGGCTGGCTACACCTTC. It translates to CASISRGRAGYTF.

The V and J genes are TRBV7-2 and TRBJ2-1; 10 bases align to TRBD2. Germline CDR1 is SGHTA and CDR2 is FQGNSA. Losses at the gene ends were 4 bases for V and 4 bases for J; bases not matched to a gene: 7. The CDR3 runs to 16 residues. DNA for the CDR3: TGTGCCAGCAGCTCAAATAGCGGGGGGACTTACAATGAGCAGTTCTTC. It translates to CASSSNSGGTYNEQFF.

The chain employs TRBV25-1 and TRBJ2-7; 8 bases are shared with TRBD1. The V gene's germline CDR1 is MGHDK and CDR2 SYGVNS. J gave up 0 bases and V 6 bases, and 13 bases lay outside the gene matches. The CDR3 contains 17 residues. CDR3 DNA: TGTGCCAGCAGGTACTCCGGGACAGGTGACTTCTCCTACGAGCAGTACTTC. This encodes CASRYSGTGDFSYEQYF.

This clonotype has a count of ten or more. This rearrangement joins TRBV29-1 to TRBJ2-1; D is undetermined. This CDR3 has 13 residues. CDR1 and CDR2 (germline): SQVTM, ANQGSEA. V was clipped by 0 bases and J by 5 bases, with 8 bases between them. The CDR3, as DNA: TGCAGCGTTGAAGAATCCAGTGACAATGAGCAGTTCTTC. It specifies CSVEESSDNEQFF.

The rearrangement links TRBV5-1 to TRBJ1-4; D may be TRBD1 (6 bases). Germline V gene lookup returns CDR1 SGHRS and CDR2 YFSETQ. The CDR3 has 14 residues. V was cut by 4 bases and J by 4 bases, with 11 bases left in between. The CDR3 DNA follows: TGCGCCAGCAGCCACGGGGGCTATAATGAAAAACTGTTTTTT. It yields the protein CASSHGGYNEKLFF.

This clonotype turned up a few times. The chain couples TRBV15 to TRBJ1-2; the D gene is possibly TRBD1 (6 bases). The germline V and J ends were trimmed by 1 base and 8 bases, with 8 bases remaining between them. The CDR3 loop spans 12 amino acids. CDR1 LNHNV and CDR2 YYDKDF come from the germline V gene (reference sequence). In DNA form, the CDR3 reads TGTGCCACCAGCAGAGGAGGGGGAGGCTACACCTTC. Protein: CATSRGGGGYTF. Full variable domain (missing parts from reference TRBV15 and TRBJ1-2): DAMVIQNPRYQVTQFGKPVTLSCSQTLNHNVMYWYQQKSSQAPKLLFHYYDKDFNNEADTPDNFQSRRPNTSFCFLDIRSPGLGDTAMYLCATSRGGGGYTFGSGTRLTVV.

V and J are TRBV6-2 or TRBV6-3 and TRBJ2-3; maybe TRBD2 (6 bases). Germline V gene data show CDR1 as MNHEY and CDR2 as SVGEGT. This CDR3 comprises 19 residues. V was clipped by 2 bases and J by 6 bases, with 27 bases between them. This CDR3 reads CASSYPIGPGLALSDTQYF. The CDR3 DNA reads TGTGCCAGCAGTTACCCCATCGGCCCCGGGCTAGCGTTGTCGGATACGCAGTATTTT.

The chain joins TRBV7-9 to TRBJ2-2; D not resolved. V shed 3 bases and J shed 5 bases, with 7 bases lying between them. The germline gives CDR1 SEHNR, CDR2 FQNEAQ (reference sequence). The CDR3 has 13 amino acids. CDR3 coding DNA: TGTGCCAGCAGCTTCGTGGGGACCGGGGAGCTGTTTTTT. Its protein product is CASSFVGTGELFF.

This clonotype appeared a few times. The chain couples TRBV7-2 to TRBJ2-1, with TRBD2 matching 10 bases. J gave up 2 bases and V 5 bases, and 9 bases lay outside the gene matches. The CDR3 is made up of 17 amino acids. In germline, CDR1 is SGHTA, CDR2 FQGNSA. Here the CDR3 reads CASSTRGAGGPYNEQFF. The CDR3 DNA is TGTGCCAGCAGCACCCGGGGAGCGGGGGGGCCCTACAATGAGCAGTTCTTC.

The CDR3 loop reads CASSLDYRDTQYF. The CDR3, as DNA: TGTGCCAGCAGCCTCGACTACAGGGATACGCAGTATTTT. This chain uses TRBV4-2 with TRBJ2-3; D may be TRBD1 or TRBD2 (5 bases each). Germline assignment: CDR1 LGHNA and CDR2 YNFKEQ. The V end was cut by 4 bases, the J end by 6 bases, with 11 bases between. The CDR3 extends over 13 amino acids.

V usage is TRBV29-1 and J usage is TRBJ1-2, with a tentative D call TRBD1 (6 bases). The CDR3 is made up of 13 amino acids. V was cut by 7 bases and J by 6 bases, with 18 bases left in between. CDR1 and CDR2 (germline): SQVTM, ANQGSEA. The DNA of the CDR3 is TGCAGCGCCCTACCCCAGGGGTTGGATGGCTACACCTTC. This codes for CSALPQGLDGYTF. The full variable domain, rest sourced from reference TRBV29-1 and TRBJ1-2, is SAVISQKPSRDICQRGTSLTIQCQVDSQVTMMFWYRQQPGQSLTLIATANQGSEATYESGFVIDKFPISRPNLTFSTLTVSNMSPEDSSIYLCSALPQGLDGYTFGSGTRLTVV.

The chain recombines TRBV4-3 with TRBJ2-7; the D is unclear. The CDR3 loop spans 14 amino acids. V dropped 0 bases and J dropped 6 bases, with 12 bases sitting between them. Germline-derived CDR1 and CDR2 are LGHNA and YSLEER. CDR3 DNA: TGCGCCAGCAGCCAAGATGTCGTAGCATCCGAGCAGTACTTC. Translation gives CASSQDVVASEQYF.

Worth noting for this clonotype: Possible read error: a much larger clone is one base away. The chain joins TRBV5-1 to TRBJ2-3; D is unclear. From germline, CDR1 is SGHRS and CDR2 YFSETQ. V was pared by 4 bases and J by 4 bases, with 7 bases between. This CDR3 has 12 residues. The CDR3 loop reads CASSLNSDTQYF. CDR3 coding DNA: TGCGCCAGCAGCCTTAATTCAGATACGCAGTATTTT.

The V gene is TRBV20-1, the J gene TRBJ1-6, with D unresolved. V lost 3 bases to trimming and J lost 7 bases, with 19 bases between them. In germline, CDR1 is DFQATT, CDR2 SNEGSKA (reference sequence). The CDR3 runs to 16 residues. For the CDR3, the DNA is TGCAGTGCTAGTGCGCACCTGCTGGGGAAAAATTCACCCCTCCACTTT. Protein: CSASAHLLGKNSPLHF.

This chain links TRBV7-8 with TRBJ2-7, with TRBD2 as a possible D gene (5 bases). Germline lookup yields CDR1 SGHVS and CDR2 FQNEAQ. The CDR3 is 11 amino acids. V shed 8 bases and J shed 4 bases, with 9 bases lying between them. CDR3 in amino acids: CASFGGYEQYF. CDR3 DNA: TGTGCCAGCTTCGGAGGATACGAGCAGTACTTC.

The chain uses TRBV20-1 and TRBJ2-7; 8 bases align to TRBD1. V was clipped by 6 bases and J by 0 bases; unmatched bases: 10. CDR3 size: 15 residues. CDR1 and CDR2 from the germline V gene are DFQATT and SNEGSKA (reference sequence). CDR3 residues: CSAEGQGFSSYEQYF. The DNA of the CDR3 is TGCAGTGCAGAAGGACAGGGATTTTCCTCCTACGAGCAGTACTTC.

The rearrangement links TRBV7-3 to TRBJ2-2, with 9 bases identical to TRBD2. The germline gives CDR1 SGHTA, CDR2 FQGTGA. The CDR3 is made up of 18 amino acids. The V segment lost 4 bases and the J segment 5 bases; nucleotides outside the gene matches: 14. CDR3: CASSSLLGGGAQTGELFF. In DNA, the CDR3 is TGTGCCAGCAGCTCCCTATTAGGCGGGGGGGCCCAAACCGGGGAGCTGTTTTTT.

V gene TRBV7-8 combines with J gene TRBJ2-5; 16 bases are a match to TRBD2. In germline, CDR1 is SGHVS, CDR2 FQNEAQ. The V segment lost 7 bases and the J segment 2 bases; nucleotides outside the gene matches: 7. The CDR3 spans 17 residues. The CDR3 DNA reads TGTGCCAGCACCTCACCGGGACTAGCGGGGGGGCAAGAGACCCAGTACTTC. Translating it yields CASTSPGLAGGQETQYF.

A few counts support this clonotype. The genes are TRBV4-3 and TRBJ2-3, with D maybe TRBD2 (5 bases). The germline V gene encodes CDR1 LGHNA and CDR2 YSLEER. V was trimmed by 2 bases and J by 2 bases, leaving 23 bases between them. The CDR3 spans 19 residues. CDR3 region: CASSQRLPGLRINTDTQYF. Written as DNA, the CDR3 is TGCGCCAGCAGCCAAAGGCTCCCCGGACTGCGGATCAACACAGATACGCAGTATTTT.

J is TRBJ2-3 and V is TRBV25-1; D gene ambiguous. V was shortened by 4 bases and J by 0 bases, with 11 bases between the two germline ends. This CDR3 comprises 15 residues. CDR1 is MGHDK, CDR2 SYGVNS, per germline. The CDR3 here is CASSGVRPSTDTQYF. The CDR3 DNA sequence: TGTGCCAGCAGTGGGGTCAGACCTAGCACAGATACGCAGTATTTT.

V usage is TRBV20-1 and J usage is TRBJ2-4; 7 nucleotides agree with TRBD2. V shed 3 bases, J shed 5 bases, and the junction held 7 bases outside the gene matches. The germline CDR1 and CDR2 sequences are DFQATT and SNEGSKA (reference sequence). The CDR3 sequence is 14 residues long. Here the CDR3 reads CSASQAGSQNIQYF. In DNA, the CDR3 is TGCAGTGCTAGTCAAGCGGGGAGCCAAAACATTCAGTACTTC.

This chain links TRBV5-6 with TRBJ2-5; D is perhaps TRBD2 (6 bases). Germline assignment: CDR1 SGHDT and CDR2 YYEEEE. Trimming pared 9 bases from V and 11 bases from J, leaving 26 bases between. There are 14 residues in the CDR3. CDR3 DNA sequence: TGTGCCACCAATCCGGGGAGTTGGGGAGGTGAGCAGTACTTC. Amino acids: CATNPGSWGGEQYF. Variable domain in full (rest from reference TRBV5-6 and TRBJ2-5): DAGVTQSPTHLIKTRGQQVTLRCSPKSGHDTVSWYQQALGQGPQFIFQYYEEEERQRGNFPDRFSGHQFPNYSSELNVNALLLGDSALYLCATNPGSWGGEQYFGPGTRLLVL.